The entry below describes one TCR beta chain. Repertoires were generated with immunoSEQ multiplex PCR, while TCRdb's copy carries only in-frame clones and drops some. The sample shows tens of thousands of clones, 60% to 80% of them seen only once. Trimming removed 1 base at V and 0 bases at J, with 13 bases between. This CDR3 is built from 16 residues. The germline CDR1 and CDR2 sequences are SGHAT and FQNNGV. The data are from a study of T cell clones after liver transplantation. Study context: TCRbeta sequencing after a pre-transplant mixed lymphocyte reaction identified graft-donor-reactive clones, later tracked in post-transplant blood. Without induction therapy, subjects received standard immunosuppression until 12-24 months post-transplant. Tolerant meant at least one year fully off immunosuppression without liver enzymes above twice normal. Three of the eight recipients were HCV-positive; the rest had non-autoimmune, non-viral transplant indications.

The sequencing here drew on CD4+ T cells from blood, taken at the 22-month timepoint. This chain uses TRBV11-2 with TRBJ2-7; either TRBD1 or TRBD2 may fit D (5 bases each). The sequence was collected from a human patient who received a liver transplant. Part of the T cells may come from the graft donor. In nucleotides, the CDR3 is TGTGCCAGCAGCTTAGCCATTACGGGGACCTCCTACGAGCAGTACTTC. Translated: CASSLAITGTSYEQYF.